This TCR beta chain was observed in a study of T-cell memory formation after mild COVID-19. Study summary: Clusters of TCRs were largely donor specific.

Employing constant-segment primers, 5'RACE generated TCR alpha and TCR beta cDNA libraries bearing sample barcodes and UMIs. TCRdb called the 5' RACE reads again in MiXCR, with one record for every CDR3 protein. The data hold tens of thousands of distinct CDR3 sequences, with 9.3% observed a single time. V was clipped by 6 bases and J by 0 bases; unmatched bases: 7. The CDR3 consists of 16 residues. CDR1 and CDR2 (germline): SGHVS, FQNEAQ. The study's findings and limits: Pre-infection memory showed some responding clones, and this suggested that cross-reactive memory joined.

This clonotype was observed at least ten times. Its specificity is unknown. The clonotype comes from a man between 18 and 35 years old who had mild COVID-19 (a few samples of this study predate the infection). Cell type and time point are not known. The specimen sequenced was PBMCs or a T cell subset sorted from them (not recorded which). The chain uses TRBV7-8 and TRBJ2-1, with 8 bases that match TRBD2. The CDR3 nucleotides are TGTGCCAGCAGAGGAACTAGCGGTAGCTCCTACAATGAGCAGTTCTTC. Residues: CASRGTSGSSYNEQFF. The full variable domain, completed using reference TRBV7-8 and TRBJ2-1, is GAGVSQSPRYKVAKRGQDVALRCDPISGHVSLFWYQQALGQGPEFLTYFQNEAQLDKSGLPSDRFFAERPEGSVSTLKIQRTQQEDSAVYLCASRGTSGSSYNEQFFGPGTRLTVL.